This record looks at one TCR beta chain sequence and its context. Its specificity is unknown. The entry originates in a study of T cell repertoires in ileal Crohn's disease. Study overall: About 36% were active smokers at surgery; median disease duration was around 8 years. Surgery for a complication: stricturing in around 60%, penetrating in about 39%. Study-wide findings and caveats: Active smokers at surgery had more clonal expansions than non-smokers.

The table came from immunoSEQ multiplex PCR; TCRdb's copy has only in-frame clones and leaves some out. The sample records over 14,000 clones, approximately 70% being singletons. CDR1 is WSHSY and CDR2 is SAAADI in the germline V gene. V dropped 7 bases and J dropped 4 bases, with 19 bases sitting between them. The CDR3 loop spans 15 amino acids. The chain joins TRBV10-2 to TRBJ1-1, with a weak D call TRBD1 (6 bases). Specimen: ileal tissue. The sequence was collected from an adult with Crohn's disease. The CDR3 is CASTLRDTLFTEAFF. DNA for the CDR3: TGCGCCAGCACTCTCCGGGACACCCTGTTCACTGAAGCTTTCTTT.